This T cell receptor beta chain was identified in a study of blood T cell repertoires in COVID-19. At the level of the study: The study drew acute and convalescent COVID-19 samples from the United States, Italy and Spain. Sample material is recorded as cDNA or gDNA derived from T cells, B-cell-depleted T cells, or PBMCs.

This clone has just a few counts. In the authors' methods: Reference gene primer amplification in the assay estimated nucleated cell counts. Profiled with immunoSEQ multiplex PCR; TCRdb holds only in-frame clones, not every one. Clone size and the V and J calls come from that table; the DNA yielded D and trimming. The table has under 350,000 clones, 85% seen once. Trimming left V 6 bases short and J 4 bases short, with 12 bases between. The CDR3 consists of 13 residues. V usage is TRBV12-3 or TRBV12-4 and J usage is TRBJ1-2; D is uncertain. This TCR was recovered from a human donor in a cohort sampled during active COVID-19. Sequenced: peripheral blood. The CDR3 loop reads CASSPPGVYGYTF. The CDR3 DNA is TGTGCCAGCAGCCCCCCGGGTGTCTATGGCTACACCTTC.